Presented here are 21 T cell receptor beta chains from one specimen sequenced in a study of blood T cell repertoires in COVID-19. TCRdb keeps only in-frame clones here, not all; method: immunoSEQ multiplex PCR. The sample contains around 200,000 clones, roughly four fifths of which appear only once. Sequences were obtained from peripheral blood. Source of these receptors: a woman in her thirties or forties with acute or convalescent COVID-19.

Comments on this clone: The same CDR3 arises from other DNA sequences in this sample as well. V usage is TRBV19 and J usage is TRBJ2-3, with 8 bases lining up with TRBD2. Per the germline V gene, CDR1 is LNHDA and CDR2 is SQIVND (reference sequence). The CDR3 sequence is 13 residues long. V dropped 8 bases and J dropped 3; count of bases not matched to a gene: 4. The CDR3, as DNA: TGTGCCAGTTCCACGGGGGGGACAGATACGCAGTATTTT. This encodes CASSTGGTDTQYF.

This clone was detected once. DNA for the CDR3: TGTGCCACCAGAGGGAGGGGTACGGATCAGCCCCAGCATTTT. Protein product: CATRGRGTDQPQHF. The rearrangement links TRBV24-1 to TRBJ1-5, with D perhaps TRBD1 (5 bases). The CDR3 is 14 amino acids. V was cut by 7 bases and J by 5 bases, with 14 bases left in between. Germline V gene data show CDR1 as KGHDR and CDR2 as SFDVKD.

This clone was seen just once. J is TRBJ2-5 and V is TRBV10-3, with D unresolved. Germline V gene sequence: CDR1 ENHRY, CDR2 SYGVKD. Trimming stripped 4 bases from V and 4 bases from J, with 13 bases between. The CDR3 sequence is 14 residues long. CDR3: CAISAVLGGETQYF. CDR3 nucleotide sequence: TGTGCCATCAGTGCGGTCCTCGGTGGAGAGACCCAGTACTTC.

This chain joins TRBV29-1 and TRBJ2-1; no clear D. The CDR3 contains 16 residues. Germline CDR1 is SQVTM and CDR2 is ANQGSEA. Trimming shortened V by 6 bases and J by 0 bases, and 18 bases separated the two germline ends. CDR3 coding DNA: TGCAGCGTGGCCCTTGCAGCTGCTAGCTCCTACAATGAGCAGTTCTTC. This encodes CSVALAAASSYNEQFF.

V is TRBV27 and J is TRBJ2-7; 7 nucleotides align to TRBD1. The junction had 23 bases not matched to a gene; V was cut back by 5 bases and J by 4 bases. The CDR3 has 19 residues. Germline lookup yields CDR1 MNHEY and CDR2 SMNVEV (reference sequence). The CDR3 DNA is TGTGCCAGCAGTAAGGACGACAGGGACAATCCTTCGCCAAAATACGAGCAGTACTTC. This gives the protein CASSKDDRDNPSPKYEQYF.

The chain employs TRBV29-1 and TRBJ2-1; 13 bases agree with TRBD2. V lost 5 bases to trimming and J lost 15 bases; unmatched junction nucleotides: 10. The V gene's germline CDR1 is SQVTM and CDR2 ANQGSEA. The length of the CDR3 is 13 residues. CDR3 sequence reads: CSVSGTSGILRFF. The CDR3, as DNA: TGCAGCGTTTCCGGGACTAGCGGGATACTACGGTTCTTC.

The chain joins TRBV6-5 to TRBJ2-7, with D perhaps matching TRBD1 (6 bases). The ends were cut back, 7 bases at V and 5 bases at J, with 15 bases in the middle. Per germline, CDR1 MNHEY and CDR2 SVGAGI. CDR3 size: 13 residues. The CDR3 here is CASKRQGKNEQYF. The CDR3 nucleotides read TGTGCCAGCAAGAGGCAGGGGAAAAACGAGCAGTACTTC.

The rearrangement uses TRBV28 and TRBJ1-4, with D perhaps TRBD1 (5 bases). Germline V gene lookup returns CDR1 MDHEN and CDR2 SYDVKM. V lost 7 bases, J lost 7 bases, and 13 bases lay in between. CDR3 length: 13 amino acids. This CDR3 reads CASMGGGTEKLFF. CDR3 nucleotides: TGTGCCAGCATGGGGGGTGGTACTGAAAAACTGTTTTTT.

The J gene is TRBJ1-1, the V gene TRBV5-1, with 7 bases lining up with TRBD1. CDR3 length: 14 residues. The V gene's germline CDR1 is SGHRS and CDR2 YFSETQ. The V gene end was trimmed by 0 bases and the J gene end by 6 bases; junction bases not matched to a gene: 5. The DNA of the CDR3 is TGCGCCAGCAGCTTGGACGTAGGGGGCTCTGAAGCTTTCTTT. This sequence encodes CASSLDVGGSEAFF.

The rearrangement links TRBV14 to TRBJ2-1; 8 nucleotides align to TRBD1. The CDR3 covers 15 residues. Germline V gene lookup returns CDR1 SGHDN and CDR2 FVKESK. The J segment lost 3 bases and the V segment lost 4 bases, leaving 5 bases of the junction unmatched. The CDR3 DNA follows: TGTGCCAGCAGCCTGCGGACAGGGAGCTACAATGAGCAGTTCTTC. Translation: CASSLRTGSYNEQFF.

J is TRBJ1-1 and V is TRBV6-2 or TRBV6-3, with D hard to call. CDR3 length: 13 residues. Germline loops: CDR1 MNHEY, CDR2 SVGEGT. V was pared by 0 bases and J by 3 bases, with 5 bases between. The CDR3 is CASSYSPDTEAFF. The CDR3 nucleotides are TGTGCCAGCAGTTACTCCCCTGACACTGAAGCTTTCTTT.

The rearrangement uses TRBV5-5 and TRBJ1-5; D is undetermined. The CDR3 sequence is 14 residues long. V lost 1 base, J lost 0 bases, and 5 bases lay in between. CDR1 is SGHKS, CDR2 YYEKEE, per germline (reference sequence). The chain's CDR3 is CASSLLDSNQPQHF. The CDR3 DNA sequence: TGTGCCAGCAGCTTGTTAGATAGCAATCAGCCCCAGCATTTT.

The V gene is TRBV30, the J gene TRBJ1-5, with 7 bases lining up with TRBD1. There are 13 residues in the CDR3. V lost 3 bases to trimming and J lost 4 bases; unmatched junction nucleotides: 3. Germline V gene data show CDR1 as GTSNPN and CDR2 as SVGIG (reference sequence). The CDR3 region is CAWSPGQNQPQHF. CDR3 coding DNA: TGTGCCTGGAGCCCGGGACAGAATCAGCCCCAGCATTTT.

The chain employs TRBV7-2 and TRBJ2-7, with a tentative D call TRBD2 (7 bases). V lost 1 base, J lost 3 bases, and 13 bases lay in between. The germline V gene encodes CDR1 SGHTA and CDR2 FQGNSA. This CDR3 region has 15 residues. This CDR3 reads CASSLGGGGFYEQYF. The CDR3 nucleotides are TGTGCCAGCAGCTTAGGGGGCGGGGGCTTCTACGAGCAGTACTTC. Drawing the rest from reference TRBV7-2 and TRBJ2-7, the complete variable domain is GAGVSQSPSNKVTEKGKDVELRCDPISGHTALYWYRQSLGQGLEFLIYFQGNSAPDKSGLPSDRFSAERTGGSVSTLTIQRTQQEDSAVYLCASSLGGGGFYEQYFGPGTRLTVT.

The rearrangement links TRBV5-4 to TRBJ2-7; 7 bases line up with TRBD1. Looked up from germline, CDR1 is SGHNT and CDR2 is YYREEE (reference sequence). This CDR3 has 15 amino acids. The V segment lost 4 bases and the J segment 3 bases; nucleotides outside the gene matches: 10. This CDR3 is CASSGGQWASYEQYF. The CDR3 region has the DNA TGTGCCAGCAGCGGGGGACAGTGGGCCAGCTACGAGCAGTACTTC. The whole variable domain, remainder taken from reference TRBV5-4 and TRBJ2-7, is ETGVTQSPTHLIKTRGQQVTLRCSSQSGHNTVSWYQQALGQGPQFIFQYYREEENGRGNFPPRFSGLQFPNYSSELNVNALELDDSALYLCASSGGQWASYEQYFGPGTRLTVT.

The chain combines TRBV6-5 with TRBJ1-5; D remains unclear. Looked up from germline, CDR1 is MNHEY and CDR2 is SVGAGI. The CDR3 is 15 residues long. The ends were cut back, 6 bases at V and 0 bases at J, with 12 bases in the middle. CDR3 sequence: CASSRSWYSNQPQHF. The CDR3 DNA sequence: TGTGCCAGCAGCAGATCTTGGTATAGCAATCAGCCCCAGCATTTT.

The J gene is TRBJ2-5, the V gene TRBV7-9; the D gene is possibly TRBD2 (7 bases). Germline CDR1 SEHNR, CDR2 FQNEAQ (reference sequence). The V end lost 3 bases, the J end lost 2 bases, and 19 bases lay between the germline ends. The CDR3 covers 17 residues. CDR3 residues: CASSLGKGEGPQETQYF. The DNA of the CDR3 is TGTGCCAGCAGCTTGGGAAAGGGGGAGGGCCCGCAAGAGACCCAGTACTTC.

The chain couples TRBV27 to TRBJ1-5; TRBD1 agrees at 7 bases. CDR1 is MNHEY, CDR2 SMNVEV, per germline (reference sequence). Trimming took 6 bases from V and 7 from J; bases not matched to a gene: 15. CDR3 length: 16 residues. In DNA, the CDR3 is TGTGCCAGCAGCTCCTCCACAGGGGAAATCCCACAGCCCCAGCATTTT. Its translation is CASSSSTGEIPQPQHF.

The CDR3 spells CASSLGPPYNEQFF. CDR3 in DNA: TGTGCCAGCAGTTTGGGGCCCCCCTACAATGAGCAGTTCTTC. The gene calls are TRBV27 and TRBJ2-1, with D possibly TRBD1 on 5 matching bases. CDR3 length equals 14 residues. Germline CDR1 is MNHEY and CDR2 is SMNVEV (reference sequence). V lost 3 bases and J 2 bases, leaving 8 bases between the germline ends.

The V and J genes are TRBV18 and TRBJ1-4; a possible D gene is TRBD1 (5 bases). Trimming left V 8 bases short and J 7 bases short, with 14 bases between. The CDR3 is made up of 13 amino acids. Germline values: CDR1 KGHSH, CDR2 LQKENI. The CDR3 is CASRGTWGEKLFF. The CDR3 nucleotides read TGTGCCAGCCGAGGGACTTGGGGTGAAAAACTGTTTTTT.

The chain joins TRBV5-4 to TRBJ1-1, with TRBD1 as a possible D gene (5 bases). The CDR3 has 17 amino acids. Germline V gives CDR1 SGHNT, CDR2 YYREEE (reference sequence). Trimming cost V 2 bases and J 5 bases, with 22 bases left between them. The CDR3 here is CASSFPQATLIGTEAFF. In DNA, the CDR3 is TGTGCCAGCAGCTTTCCACAGGCCACCCTTATAGGGACTGAAGCTTTCTTT.